Listed below are T cell receptor beta chains from one sample, sequenced in a study of response to subunit inactivated influenza vaccine. One entry per CDR3 protein results from TCRdb running MiXCR on the RT-PCR reads. The sample shows about 580,000 distinct CDR3 sequences, 14% of them seen only once. Specimen: PBMCs from blood, collected 12 days after vaccination. These receptors were obtained from a man aged 45-65 years who received an inactivated influenza vaccine. The CDR3 runs from the conserved cysteine through the conserved F or W. The order of the fields is V gene, J gene, clone size, D gene, CDR3 DNA, CDR3 protein. A D gene is named only where the DNA matches it firmly. Expanded clones get a size class; other rows say once, few or many, or leave the size out.

V: TRBV5-6; J: TRBJ1-6; size: .; D: TRBD1; DNA: TGTGCCAGCAGCTACCGGACAGGGGGTTCACCCCTCCACTTT; CDR3: CASSYRTGGSPLHF
V: TRBV12-3/TRBV12-4; J: TRBJ1-5; size: .; D: .; DNA: TGTGCCAGCAGTTTAGCGATCGGAGTTTATAGCAATCAGCCCCAGCATTTT; CDR3: CASSLAIGVYSNQPQHF
V: TRBV20-1; J: TRBJ2-3; size: few; D: TRBD2; DNA: TGCAGTGCTAGAGCTAGCGGGAGGGTAGATACGCAGTATTTT; CDR3: CSARASGRVDTQYF
V: TRBV4-1; J: TRBJ2-7; size: few; D: .; DNA: TGCGCCAGCAGCCAAGATCCGGGACCTAGAGAGCAGTACTTC; CDR3: CASSQDPGPREQYF
V: TRBV10-3; J: TRBJ1-1; size: .; D: .; DNA: TGTGCCATCAGTGAGAGGGGAAGGGGCACTGAAGCTTTCTTT; CDR3: CAISERGRGTEAFF
V: TRBV4-3; J: TRBJ2-2; size: .; D: .; DNA: TGCGCCAGCAGCCAAGAGTACAGGGCCGGGGAGCTGTTTTTT; CDR3: CASSQEYRAGELFF
V: TRBV6-1; J: TRBJ2-3; size: few; D: TRBD2; DNA: TGTGCCAGCACCAGACTAGCGGGAGATGGGGCAGATACGCAGTATTTT; CDR3: CASTRLAGDGADTQYF
V: TRBV4-2; J: TRBJ2-7; size: .; D: TRBD2; DNA: TGTGCCAGCAGCCGTCTAGAGCGGGAGGAGCAGTACTTC; CDR3: CASSRLEREEQYF
V: TRBV12-3/TRBV12-4; J: TRBJ2-3; size: .; D: .; DNA: TGTGCCAGCAGCTCCCAATGGGGAGATACGCAGTATTTT; CDR3: CASSSQWGDTQYF
V: TRBV6-1; J: TRBJ2-7; size: many; D: .; DNA: TGTGCCAGCCGCCCCGGGGCCCGGTACGAGCAGTACTTC; CDR3: CASRPGARYEQYF
V: TRBV5-1; J: TRBJ1-1; size: few; D: .; DNA: TGCGCCAGCAGAAAACAGGTAAACACTGAAGCTTTCTTT; CDR3: CASRKQVNTEAFF
V: TRBV24-1; J: TRBJ2-1; size: .; D: .; DNA: TGTGCCACCAGTGATCCGCAGCAGGGGTCCTACAATGAGCAGTTCTTC; CDR3: CATSDPQQGSYNEQFF
V: TRBV12-3/TRBV12-4; J: TRBJ1-3; size: many; D: .; DNA: TGTGCCAGCAGTTTTACGGTTGGCACCATATATTTT; CDR3: CASSFTVGTIYF
V: TRBV5-1; J: TRBJ1-3; size: few; D: .; DNA: TGCGCCAGCAGCTTGGACCAGGGCGGCACCATATATTTT; CDR3: CASSLDQGGTIYF
V: TRBV6-2/TRBV6-3; J: TRBJ1-2; size: once; D: TRBD1; DNA: TGTGCCAGCGGGGAGGACAGGGCGGATGGCTACACCTTC; CDR3: CASGEDRADGYTF